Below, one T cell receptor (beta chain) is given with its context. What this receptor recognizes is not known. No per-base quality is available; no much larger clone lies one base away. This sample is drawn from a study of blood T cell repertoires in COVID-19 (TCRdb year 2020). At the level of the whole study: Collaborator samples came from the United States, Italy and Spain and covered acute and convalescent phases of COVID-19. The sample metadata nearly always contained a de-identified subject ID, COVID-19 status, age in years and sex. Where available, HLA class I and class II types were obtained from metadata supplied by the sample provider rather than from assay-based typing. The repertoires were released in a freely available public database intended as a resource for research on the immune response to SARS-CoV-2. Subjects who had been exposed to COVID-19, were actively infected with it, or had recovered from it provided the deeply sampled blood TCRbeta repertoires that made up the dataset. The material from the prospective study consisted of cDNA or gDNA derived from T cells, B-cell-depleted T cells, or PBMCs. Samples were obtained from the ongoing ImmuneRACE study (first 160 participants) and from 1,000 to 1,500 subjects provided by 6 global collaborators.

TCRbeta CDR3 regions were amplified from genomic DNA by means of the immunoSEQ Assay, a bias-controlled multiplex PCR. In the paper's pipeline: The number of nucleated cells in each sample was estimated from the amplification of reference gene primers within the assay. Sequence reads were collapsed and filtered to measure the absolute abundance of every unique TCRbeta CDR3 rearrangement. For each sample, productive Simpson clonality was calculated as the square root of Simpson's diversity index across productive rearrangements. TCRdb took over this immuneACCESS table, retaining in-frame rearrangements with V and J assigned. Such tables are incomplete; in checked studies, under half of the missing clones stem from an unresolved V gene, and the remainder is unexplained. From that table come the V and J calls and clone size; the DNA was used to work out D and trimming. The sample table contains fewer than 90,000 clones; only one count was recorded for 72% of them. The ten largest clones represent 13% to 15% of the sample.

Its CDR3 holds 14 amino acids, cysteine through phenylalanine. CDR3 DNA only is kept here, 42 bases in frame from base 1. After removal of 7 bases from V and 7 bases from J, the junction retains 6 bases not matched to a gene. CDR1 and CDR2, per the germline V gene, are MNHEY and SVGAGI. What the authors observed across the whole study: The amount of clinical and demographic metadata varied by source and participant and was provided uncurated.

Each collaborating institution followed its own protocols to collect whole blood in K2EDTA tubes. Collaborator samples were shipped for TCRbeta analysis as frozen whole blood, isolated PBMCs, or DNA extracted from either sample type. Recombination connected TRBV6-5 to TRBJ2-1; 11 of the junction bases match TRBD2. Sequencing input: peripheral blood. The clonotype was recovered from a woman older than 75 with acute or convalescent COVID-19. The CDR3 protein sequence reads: CASKSGLAANEQFF. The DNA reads TGTGCCAGCAAGTCGGGACTAGCGGCAAATGAGCAGTTCTTC.